This is a list of T cell receptor beta chains from one sample in a study of cytomegalovirus exposure and HLA in healthy donors. Sequenced by immunoSEQ multiplex PCR; TCRdb stores in-frame clones only, minus some. The table records roughly 56,000 clones, 81% of them present only once. The specimen sequenced was PBMCs. The receptors were sampled from a boy aged 10-17 years in good health and CMV-seropositive. The CDR3 runs from the conserved cysteine through the conserved F or W. The D gene is left open where the match is weak. The listing skips clone size in some rows; elsewhere it reads once, few, many or a size class.

J,D,V,size,DNA,CDR3
TRBJ2-7,NA,TRBV5-3,NA,TGTGCCTTCTGGGGCGGTTTCTCCTACGAGCAGTACTTC,CAFWGGFSYEQYF
TRBJ2-7,NA,TRBV6-1,NA,TGTGCCAGCAGTTGGGCGTACGAGCAGTACTTC,CASSWAYEQYF
TRBJ1-5,TRBD1,TRBV28,NA,TGTGCCACAAAGGGACAGGGATGGGAACAGCCCCAGCATTTT,CATKGQGWEQPQHF
TRBJ2-7,NA,TRBV2,NA,TGTGCCAGCAGTGAGGAGAGGAACGAGCAGTACTTC,CASSEERNEQYF
TRBJ2-2,NA,TRBV7-9,NA,TGTGCCAGCAGCTTAAGGGGCGGGGAGCTGTTTTTT,CASSLRGGELFF
TRBJ2-2,TRBD2,TRBV5-1,NA,TGCGCCAGCAGCTTGGCCCAAAGCGGGGGAGGCACCGGGGAGCTGTTTTTT,CASSLAQSGGGTGELFF
TRBJ2-1,TRBD2,TRBV4-2,NA,TGTGCCAGCAGCCAATCCGGGACTAGCGGATACAATGAGCAGTTCTTC,CASSQSGTSGYNEQFF
TRBJ2-1,NA,TRBV7-8,few,TGTGCCAGCACCCGCGTATGGAGCGGTAATGAGCAGTTCTTC,CASTRVWSGNEQFF
TRBJ2-3,TRBD2,TRBV11-3,NA,TGTGCCAGCAGCTTCGGGAGGAGGGGCCGGTACGAGTCGCAGTATTTT,CASSFGRRGRYESQYF
TRBJ1-1,NA,TRBV7-3,NA,TGTGCCAGCAGCTTAAGAGGCCCGAACACTGAAGCTTTCTTT,CASSLRGPNTEAFF
TRBJ1-3,NA,TRBV19,NA,TGTGCCAGTAGTATACCTCACCCCAGCTCTGGAAACACCATATATTTT,CASSIPHPSSGNTIYF
TRBJ2-3,NA,TRBV7-3,NA,TGTGCCAGCAGCTTAAGGGGTCTAGGGGCAGATACGCAGTATTTT,CASSLRGLGADTQYF
TRBJ1-4,TRBD1,TRBV6-5,NA,TGTGCCAGCAGGCCGGGACAGGGTAATGAAAAACTGTTTTTT,CASRPGQGNEKLFF
TRBJ1-1,NA,TRBV5-1,few,TGCGCCAGCAGCTTGGAAACAGGGTGGATGGCTTTCTTT,CASSLETGWMAFF
TRBJ2-1,NA,TRBV19,NA,TGTGCCAGTAACGGAGCAGCTGAGCAGTTCTTC,CASNGAAEQFF
TRBJ2-2,NA,TRBV6-5,NA,TGTGCCAGCAGCCCAAACACCGGGGAGCTGTTTTTT,CASSPNTGELFF
TRBJ2-2,TRBD2,TRBV9,NA,TGTGCCAGCAGCTTCACTAGCGGGGATTCGGCCGGGGAGCTGTTTTTT,CASSFTSGDSAGELFF
TRBJ2-7,TRBD2,TRBV27,NA,TGTGCCAGCAGTCTCCTTTCCGGACTAGCGCATCGCGAGCAGTACTTC,CASSLLSGLAHREQYF
TRBJ2-3,NA,TRBV5-5,few,TGTGCCAGCAGCTTGGAGGTCAGGGATACGCAGTATTTT,CASSLEVRDTQYF
TRBJ2-3,NA,TRBV5-6,NA,TGTGCCAGCAGCTGGGGGGACTCTAGCACAGATACGCAGTATTTT,CASSWGDSSTDTQYF
TRBJ1-4,TRBD1,TRBV5-1,NA,TGCGCCAGCAGCTGGGGGACAGCTAATGAAAAACTGTTTTTT,CASSWGTANEKLFF
TRBJ2-7,NA,TRBV6-5,NA,TGTGCCAGCAGTTGGGGGGAGAACATCTACGAGCAGTACTTC,CASSWGENIYEQYF
TRBJ1-2,NA,TRBV7-2,NA,TGTGCCAGCAGCTTAGTCGCGGCAGCGAGGAGCTACACCTTC,CASSLVAAARSYTF
TRBJ1-2,NA,TRBV9,NA,TGTGCCAGCTCACGCGGGACGGGCCTTAATTATGGCTACACCTTC,CASSRGTGLNYGYTF
TRBJ1-2,NA,TRBV5-1,NA,TGCGCCAGCCGTAGGAGCTATGGCTACACCTTC,CASRRSYGYTF
TRBJ2-7,TRBD2,TRBV5-6,NA,TGTGCCAGCAGCTTAGACGGTAGCGGGGGGGAGTACGAGCAGTACTTC,CASSLDGSGGEYEQYF
TRBJ2-7,NA,TRBV4-1,NA,TGCGCCAGCAGCCAAGATGAGGCTGTCGGGACCTACGAGCAGTACTTC,CASSQDEAVGTYEQYF
TRBJ1-2,NA,TRBV6-6,NA,TGTGCCAGCAGTCCACGCGGTTCCGGCTACACCTTC,CASSPRGSGYTF
TRBJ1-2,NA,TRBV12-5,NA,TGTGCTAGTGGTTCGACTGCAGGGTTAATTACTAACTATGGCTACACCTTC,CASGSTAGLITNYGYTF
TRBJ2-5,NA,TRBV9,few,TGTGCCAGCAGCGAGAACGGGGGGCGCGTGACCCAGTACTTC,CASSENGGRVTQYF
TRBJ2-3,TRBD2,TRBV4-1,NA,TGCGCCAGCAGCCAAGGGACTAGCGGGGTCTCGACAGATACGCAGTATTTT,CASSQGTSGVSTDTQYF
TRBJ1-2,TRBD1,TRBV5-1,NA,TGCGCCAGCAGCTTTGGTATGGGGACAGGAGGGAAGTCCTATGGCTACACCTTC,CASSFGMGTGGKSYGYTF
TRBJ1-5,TRBD1,TRBV27,NA,TGTGCCAGCAGTTCATACGGACAGGGCAAGGTTAGCAATCAGCCCCAGCATTTT,CASSSYGQGKVSNQPQHF
TRBJ2-5,TRBD2,TRBV2,NA,TGTGCCAGCCACACCGGACTGGCGGGGGGGCCGAGTCGTCCAGAGACCCAGTACTTC,CASHTGLAGGPSRPETQYF
TRBJ1-2,NA,TRBV7-2,few,TGTGCCAGCAGCTCCCAACCGGACCGGAGGGCCGAGGACACCTTC,CASSSQPDRRAEDTF
TRBJ2-1,TRBD2,TRBV12-5,NA,TGTGCTAGTGGTTTTAAAGGTTCCCGGACTAGCATTGGGAATGAGCAGTTCTTC,CASGFKGSRTSIGNEQFF
TRBJ1-4,NA,TRBV6-5,NA,TGTGCCAGCAGTTACTCGGGGGGTACGGGTGAAAAACTGTTTTTT,CASSYSGGTGEKLFF
TRBJ2-7,NA,TRBV2,NA,TGTGCCAGCACCCCACGGGGGACCCAGGTCAATGAGCAGTACTTC,CASTPRGTQVNEQYF
TRBJ1-6,TRBD1,TRBV6-1,NA,TGTGCCAGCAGTGAAGTTGTTACAGGGGGACTTCGCTCACCCCTCCACTTT,CASSEVVTGGLRSPLHF
TRBJ1-5,NA,TRBV4-1,NA,TGCGCCAGCAGCCAAGAATTGGGCACCAATCAGCCCCAGCATTTT,CASSQELGTNQPQHF
TRBJ2-2,NA,TRBV6-1,NA,TGTGCCAGCCACATGTCGGGAAACACCGGGGAGCTGTTTTTT,CASHMSGNTGELFF
TRBJ1-5,NA,TRBV4-1,NA,TGCGCCAGCAGCCAAGACCTCCTCAATCAGCCCCAGCATTTT,CASSQDLLNQPQHF
TRBJ1-3,NA,TRBV9,NA,TGTGCCAGCAGCGACACAGGACGAACCATATATTTT,CASSDTGRTIYF
TRBJ1-4,NA,TRBV5-1,NA,TGCGCCAGCAGCTTCTCCAGGGGCGGTGAAAAACTGTTTTTT,CASSFSRGGEKLFF
TRBJ1-2,TRBD1,TRBV9,NA,TGTGCCAGCAGCGTAGTGGACAGGGGTTACTATGGCTACACCTTC,CASSVVDRGYYGYTF
TRBJ1-2,NA,TRBV11-1,NA,TGTGCCAGCAGCTTAGATGGCAGGGGCGGAGGCTACACCTTC,CASSLDGRGGGYTF
TRBJ1-5,NA,TRBV27,once,TGTGCCAGCAGCCCCGGGGGGAGTTTTGGGCCCCAGCATTTT,CASSPGGSFGPQHF
TRBJ2-2,TRBD1,TRBV5-4,once,TGTGCCAGCAGCAGTACAGGGGGAACGAACACCGGGGAGCTGTTTTTT,CASSSTGGTNTGELFF
TRBJ1-4,NA,TRBV5-1,NA,TGCGCCAGCAGCTTGATTGGCAATAATGAAAAACTGTTTTTT,CASSLIGNNEKLFF
TRBJ2-3,TRBD1,TRBV27,NA,TGTGCCAGCAGCTTGGGACAGAGCTTCACAGATACGCAGTATTTT,CASSLGQSFTDTQYF
TRBJ1-5,NA,TRBV6-1,NA,TGTGCCAGCAAGAGCATTCTGGGGGCGCAAGGGCCCCAGCATTTT,CASKSILGAQGPQHF
TRBJ1-2,TRBD1,TRBV19,NA,TGTGCCAGTACCACTACCGGGACAGGGGGCTATGGCTACACCTTC,CASTTTGTGGYGYTF
TRBJ1-1,TRBD1,TRBV5-4,NA,TGTGCCAGCAGCTTACGGGGACAGGGCCCGGCTTTCTTT,CASSLRGQGPAFF
TRBJ1-4,NA,TRBV2,NA,TGTGCCAGCGGGGAGTTTGGGCAGCGTGAAAAACTGTTTTTT,CASGEFGQREKLFF
TRBJ2-1,NA,TRBV11-2,once,TGTGCCAGCAGCCTGGCCCGTTACAATGAGCAGTTCTTC,CASSLARYNEQFF
TRBJ1-5,NA,TRBV9,NA,TGTGCCAGCAGCGTTGGCGGAGCGGGCAATCAGCCCCAGCATTTT,CASSVGGAGNQPQHF
TRBJ2-5,TRBD2,TRBV29-1,NA,TGCAGCGGGACTAGCGGGGACCAAGAGACCCAGTACTTC,CSGTSGDQETQYF
TRBJ2-3,TRBD2,TRBV6-4,once,TGTGCCAGCAGTGAGATAGCGGGGGGCCGCACAGATACGCAGTATTTT,CASSEIAGGRTDTQYF